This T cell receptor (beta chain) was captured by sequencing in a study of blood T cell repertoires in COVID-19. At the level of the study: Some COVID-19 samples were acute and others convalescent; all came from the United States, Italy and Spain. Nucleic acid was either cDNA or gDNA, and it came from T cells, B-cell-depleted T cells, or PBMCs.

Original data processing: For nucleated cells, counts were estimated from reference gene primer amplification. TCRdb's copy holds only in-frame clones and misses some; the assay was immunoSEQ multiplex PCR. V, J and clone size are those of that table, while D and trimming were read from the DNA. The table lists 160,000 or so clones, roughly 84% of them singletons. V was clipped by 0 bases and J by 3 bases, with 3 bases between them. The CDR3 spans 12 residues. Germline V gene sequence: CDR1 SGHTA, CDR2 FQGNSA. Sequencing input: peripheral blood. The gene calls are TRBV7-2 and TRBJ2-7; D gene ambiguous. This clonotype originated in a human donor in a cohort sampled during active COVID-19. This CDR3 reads CASSLAFYEQYF. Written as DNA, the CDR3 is TGTGCCAGCAGCTTAGCCTTCTACGAGCAGTACTTC. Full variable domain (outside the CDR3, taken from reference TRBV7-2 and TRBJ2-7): GAGVSQSPSNKVTEKGKDVELRCDPISGHTALYWYRQSLGQGLEFLIYFQGNSAPDKSGLPSDRFSAERTGGSVSTLTIQRTQQEDSAVYLCASSLAFYEQYFGPGTRLTVT.